This T cell receptor beta chain was observed in a study of read filtering for tumor transcriptome and immune sequencing. The wider study: TCR-mapped reads were about 4.05 to 11 million with IR-seq versus roughly 80 to 1273 with RNA-seq.

Study-level findings and limits: Approximately 77% of IR-seq clonotypes had a single read, yet these held approximately 3.7% of reads. The sorted CD138-negative fraction was a mixed bone marrow immune population, not purified T cells.

This clonotype occurred many times. What it binds is not known. Sampling of bone marrow took place during active disease in every patient. Germline CDR1 is SGHVS and CDR2 is FQNEAQ. Trimming stripped 5 bases from V and 2 bases from J, with 13 bases between. The CDR3 is 15 residues long. The library was built from roughly 400 ng RNA with molecular barcoded adaptors for alpha/delta and beta/gamma chains. MiXCR, applied by TCRdb to the reads, yields one record per CDR3 protein. The sample includes about 130,000 distinct CDR3 sequences, 10% to 15% of them seen just once. The material sequenced was a population of CD138-negative cells sorted from bone marrow. This TCR was sampled from a donor at least 40 years old with multiple myeloma. The rearrangement links TRBV7-8 to TRBJ2-1; no clear D gene. Here the CDR3 reads CASSPGFATYNEQFF. CDR3 nucleotide sequence: TGTGCCAGCAGCCCCGGATTTGCGACCTACAATGAGCAGTTCTTC.